This TCR beta chain stems from a study of T cells after yellow fever vaccination. Looking at the study overall: SMART-Seq v4 Ultra Low Input handled preparation of low-cell-number fractions.

V shed 2 bases and J shed 7 bases, with 18 bases lying between them. This CDR3 comprises 16 residues. CDR1 is MDHEN and CDR2 is SYDVKM in the germline V gene. From the 5' RACE reads, TCRdb called clonotypes with MiXCR, one entry per CDR3 protein. The data show about 210,000 distinct CDR3 sequences, 3% to 3.5% seen once. The starting material was CD4+ T cells sorted from PBMCs, obtained 10 days after the yellow fever booster vaccination. The rearrangement links TRBV28 to TRBJ2-4; possibly TRBD2 for D (7 bases). This clonotype originated in a man aged 18-30 years who received the YFV17D yellow fever vaccine. CDR3 DNA sequence: TGTGCCAGCAGTTTAGGGGGGGCCGGCGGTGGGAACATTCAGTACTTC. This sequence encodes CASSLGGAGGGNIQYF.